This T cell receptor beta chain emerged from a study of T-cell memory formation after mild COVID-19. This clonotype was seen many times. Germline V gene lookup returns CDR1 SGHTA and CDR2 FQGNSA. This CDR3 has 13 amino acids. The V and J ends lost 5 bases and 5 bases respectively, with 10 bases between them. TCRdb re-called the 5' RACE reads with MiXCR, one entry per CDR3 protein. The data show around 53,000 distinct CDR3 sequences, with 12% seen just once and more than 20% held by the top ten. This TCR derives from a man younger than 35 who had mild COVID-19 (a few samples of this study predate the infection). Cell type and time point are not known. Sample: PBMCs or a T cell subset sorted from them (not recorded which). The J gene is TRBJ1-5, the V gene TRBV7-2; D is ambiguous. For the CDR3, the DNA is TGTGCCAGCAGCACCCGGGATTATCAGCCCCAGCATTTT. Encoded protein: CASSTRDYQPQHF.